Below are 19 T cell receptor beta chains sequenced from a single sample in a study of metastatic and nonmetastatic thyroid tumors. TCRdb re-clonotyped the PCR reads through MiXCR. The data show 5,500 to 7,000 clones, about 16% seen once. Each patient went into thyroid surgery without having received any treatment. Material for sequencing was tumor tissue. The receptors were gathered from a male donor with papillary thyroid cancer or a benign thyroid nodule (not recorded which). Some clones in this sample may be carry-over from other donors' samples.

The rearrangement joins TRBV20-1 to TRBJ2-6, with 8 nucleotides matching TRBD1. The germline V gene encodes CDR1 DFQATT and CDR2 SNEGSKA (reference sequence). The CDR3 runs 14 residues. J was trimmed by 2 bases and V by 6 bases; bases with no gene match: 3. The CDR3 loop reads CSASQGAGANVLTF. The CDR3 nucleotides read TGCAGTGCGTCACAGGGGGCTGGGGCCAACGTCCTGACTTTC.

This clone has more than one count but fewer than ten. The chain has TRBV6-2 or TRBV6-3 and TRBJ2-5; tentative D call: TRBD2 (5 bases). V dropped 6 bases and J dropped 5 bases, with 10 bases sitting between them. CDR3 length: 12 amino acids. Germline V gene data show CDR1 as MNHEY and CDR2 as SVGEGT. The CDR3 DNA is TGTGCCAGCAGCTTACGAGGGGAGACCCAGTACTTC. It translates to CASSLRGETQYF.

This chain joins TRBV6-4 and TRBJ2-2; possible D gene TRBD2, 5 bases. The CDR3 has 15 amino acids. Germline lookup yields CDR1 MRHNA and CDR2 SNTAGT. V shed 0 bases and J shed 4 bases, with 9 bases lying between them. Here the CDR3 DNA reads TGTGCCAGCAGTGACTCGGGAGAGGGCACCGGGGAGCTGTTTTTT. This sequence encodes CASSDSGEGTGELFF.

This clone was detected a few times. The V call is TRBV6-1, the J call TRBJ1-1, with D hard to call. The germline CDR1 and CDR2 sequences are MNHNS and SASEGT. V lost 1 base and J lost 4, with 10 bases in between. CDR3 length equals 14 residues. The CDR3 coding sequence is TGTGCCAGCAGTGAAGTATGCTGGTGCACTGAAGCTTTCTTT. This gives the protein CASSEVCWCTEAFF.

This chain uses TRBV11-2 with TRBJ2-3; TRBD2 is a possible D gene (6 bases). CDR1 SGHAT and CDR2 FQNNGV come from the germline V gene. The CDR3 consists of 16 residues. V lost 5 bases, J lost 0 bases, and 15 bases lay in between. CDR3 nucleotides: TGTGCCAGCAGCAAAAGGGTGGGACTTAGCACAGATACGCAGTATTTT. Translation: CASSKRVGLSTDTQYF.

In the case of this clone: The junction departs from the called germline gene at one end, perhaps through a read error. The V gene is TRBV5-1, the J gene TRBJ2-7, with D unresolved. Germline CDR1 SGHRS, CDR2 YFSETQ. The CDR3 covers 13 residues. CDR3 in DNA: TGCGCCAACAGCTTGCACCCCTCCTACGAGCAGTACTTC. Translated: CANSLHPSYEQYF.

This clone was detected many times. The chain joins TRBV9 to TRBJ2-1; 8 bases agree with TRBD2. J lost 2 bases, V lost 3 bases, and 7 bases had no gene match. This CDR3 has 16 amino acids. Germline V CDR1 and CDR2: SGDLS, YYNGEE. CDR3 bases: TGTGCCAGCAGCGCGAGCGGGAGTGTCGCCTACAATGAGCAGTTCTTC. Its protein product is CASSASGSVAYNEQFF.

This clone came up many times. The V and J genes are TRBV28 and TRBJ2-3, with 11 bases identical to TRBD2. V lost 6 bases and J lost 1; bases outside the gene matches: 3. The CDR3 contains 15 residues. Germline CDR1 MDHEN, CDR2 SYDVKM. This chain's CDR3 is CASRIAGGGTDTQYF. The CDR3 nucleotides are TGTGCCAGCAGAATAGCGGGAGGGGGCACAGATACGCAGTATTTT.

This clone is termed medium-sized (0.01 to 0.1%). The V and J genes are TRBV12-3 or TRBV12-4 and TRBJ1-5, with D maybe TRBD1 (6 bases). The V end lost 6 bases, the J end lost 3 bases, and 15 bases lay between the germline ends. The CDR3 is 15 amino acids. The CDR3 is CASSADLGANQPQHF. DNA of the CDR3: TGTGCCAGCAGCGCCGATTTGGGGGCCAATCAGCCCCAGCATTTT.

This clone is labeled medium-sized (0.01 to 0.1%). The chain carries TRBV10-3 and TRBJ1-2; D is possibly TRBD1 (5 bases). The CDR3 sequence is 13 residues long. The germline CDR1 and CDR2 sequences are ENHRY and SYGVKD. V was pared by 3 bases and J by 5 bases, with 10 bases between. The CDR3 nucleotides are TGTGCCATCAGTGAAGGGGCCAAGTATGGCTACACCTTC. Its translation: CAISEGAKYGYTF.

Worth noting for this clone: One end of the junction does not line up with germline, which may come from a read error. Other nucleotide sequences from this sample produce the same CDR3. The chain has TRBV20-1 and TRBJ1-2; D unresolved. The CDR3 covers 8 residues. Germline lookup yields CDR1 DFQATT and CDR2 SNEGSKA (reference sequence). CDR3 in amino acids: CSARQRPF. The CDR3, as DNA: TGCAGCGCCCGGCAGCGACCGTTC.

At least ten counts were recorded for this clone. The CDR3 sequence is CASGGSGGSGANVLTF. In nucleotides, the CDR3 is TGTGCCAGCGGCGGTTCAGGGGGCTCTGGGGCCAACGTCCTGACTTTC. This chain joins TRBV2 and TRBJ2-6; TRBD1 agrees at 7 bases. Germline CDR1 SNHLY, CDR2 FYNNEI. V shed 8 bases, J shed 0 bases, and the junction held 7 bases outside the gene matches. The CDR3 runs to 16 residues. The full variable domain, in which reference TRBV2 and TRBJ2-6 provide the parts outside the CDR3, is EPEVTQTPSHQVTQMGQEVILRCVPISNHLYFYWYRQILGQKVEFLVSFYNNEISEKSEIFDDQFSVERPDGSNFTLKIRSTKLEDSAMYFCASGGSGGSGANVLTFGAGSRLTVL.

The rearrangement uses TRBV27 and TRBJ2-7; unclear D gene. The CDR3 totals 14 residues. Trimming removed 8 bases from V and 3 bases from J, with 17 bases in between. The V gene's germline CDR1 is MNHEY and CDR2 SMNVEV (reference sequence). The CDR3 sequence: CASCELEFYYEQYF. The DNA of the CDR3 is TGTGCCAGCTGTGAGTTAGAATTTTACTACGAGCAGTACTTC.

Concerning this clone: Germline and junction disagree at one end, which may indicate a read error. This sample also contains other DNA sequences that code for the same CDR3. The chain has TRBV27 and TRBJ1-5; tentatively, D is TRBD1 (5 bases). Per germline, CDR1 MNHEY and CDR2 SMNVEV (reference sequence). The CDR3 consists of 14 residues. CDR3 nucleotides: TGTGCCAGCAGTTTAAAGTCAGGGACTCAGCCCCAGCATTTC. This translates into CASSLKSGTQPQHF.

This clone is medium-sized by share. The genes are TRBV10-2 and TRBJ2-3, with D perhaps matching TRBD1 (6 bases). The CDR3 runs to 18 residues. Germline V gene sequence: CDR1 WSHSY, CDR2 SAAADI. V gave up 3 bases and J gave up 0 bases, with 19 bases separating them. The CDR3, as DNA: TGCGCCAGCAGTGACCCGAACCTAGGACAGTCTAGCACAGATACGCAGTATTTT. It yields the protein CASSDPNLGQSSTDTQYF.

By share of the sample, this clone is medium-sized. J is TRBJ2-7 and V is TRBV28; D is possibly TRBD2 (6 bases). With 4 bases removed from V and 5 bases from J, the gap between germline ends came to 21 bases. The CDR3 length is 16 residues. From germline, CDR1 is MDHEN and CDR2 SYDVKM. CDR3: CASSSPVRAGRNEQYF. DNA for the CDR3: TGTGCCAGCAGTTCCCCCGTCCGGGCGGGGAGGAACGAGCAGTACTTC. Looking up the rest from reference TRBV28 and TRBJ2-7 gives the full variable domain: DVKVTQSSRYLVKRTGEKVFLECVQDMDHENMFWYRQDPGLGLRLIYFSYDVKMKEKGDIPEGYSVSREKKERFSLILESASTNQTSMYLCASSSPVRAGRNEQYFGPGTRLTVT.

The chain uses TRBV12-3 or TRBV12-4 and TRBJ2-2, with D unresolved. This CDR3 region has 14 residues. V was clipped by 1 base and J by 4 bases, with 7 bases between them. The CDR3 DNA follows: TGTGCCAGCAGTTTAGGACCTCTCACCGGGGAGCTGTTTTTT. Translation: CASSLGPLTGELFF.

This clone is labeled as medium-sized. This chain uses TRBV6-5 with TRBJ1-5, with no clear D. Germline CDR1 MNHEY, CDR2 SVGAGI. The CDR3 is made up of 18 amino acids. The V end was cut by 0 bases, the J end by 0 bases, with 15 bases between. In DNA, the CDR3 is TGTGCCAGCAGTTACTCCGGGAGGGAGCGTTATAGCAATCAGCCCCAGCATTTT. It is translated as CASSYSGRERYSNQPQHF.

This clone is labeled medium-sized. The chain combines TRBV24-1 with TRBJ2-3; perhaps TRBD2 as D (5 bases). CDR3 length equals 17 residues. V lost 5 bases and J 6 bases, leaving 23 bases between the germline ends. The germline gives CDR1 KGHDR, CDR2 SFDVKD. For the CDR3, the DNA is TGTGCCACCAGTGCCATCCGGGGTCCCCAGGCACTTGATACGCAGTATTTT. It codes for CATSAIRGPQALDTQYF.